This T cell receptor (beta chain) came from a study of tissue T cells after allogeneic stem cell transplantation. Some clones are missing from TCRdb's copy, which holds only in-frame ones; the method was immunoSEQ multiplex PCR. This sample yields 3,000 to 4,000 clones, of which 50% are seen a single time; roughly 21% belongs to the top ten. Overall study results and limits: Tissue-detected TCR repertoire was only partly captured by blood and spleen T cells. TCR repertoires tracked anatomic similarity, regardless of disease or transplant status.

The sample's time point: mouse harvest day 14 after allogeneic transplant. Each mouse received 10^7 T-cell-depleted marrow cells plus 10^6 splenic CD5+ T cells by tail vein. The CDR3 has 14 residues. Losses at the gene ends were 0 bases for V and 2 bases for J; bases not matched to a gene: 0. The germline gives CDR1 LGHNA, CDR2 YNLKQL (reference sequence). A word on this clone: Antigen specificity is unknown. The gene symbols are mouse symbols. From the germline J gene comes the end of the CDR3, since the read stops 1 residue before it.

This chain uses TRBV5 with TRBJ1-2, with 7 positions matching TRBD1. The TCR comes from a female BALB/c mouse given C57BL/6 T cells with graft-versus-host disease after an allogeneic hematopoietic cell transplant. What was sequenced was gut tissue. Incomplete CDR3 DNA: TGTGCCAGCAGCCAAGACAGGGGGAACTCCGACTACACC. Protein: CASSQDRGNSDYT. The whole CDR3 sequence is CASSQDRGNSDYTF.